This passage covers 8 T cell receptor beta chains from one sample sequenced in a study of T-cell memory formation after mild COVID-19. In TCRdb, the 5' RACE reads were re-called with MiXCR into one record per CDR3 protein. The sample holds approximately 290,000 distinct CDR3 sequences, less than 9.5% seen once. The sample consisted of PBMCs or a T cell subset sorted from them (not recorded which). These receptors were taken from a man younger than 35 who had mild COVID-19 (a few samples of this study predate the infection). Cell type and time point are not known.

A few counts support this clonotype. The chain carries TRBV15 and TRBJ2-7, with 9 bases lining up with TRBD1. Germline values: CDR1 LNHNV, CDR2 YYDKDF (reference sequence). This CDR3 has 14 residues. V shed 3 bases and J 4 bases; nucleotides not matched to a gene: 4. CDR3 region: CATSRDRGLYEQYV. The CDR3 DNA reads as TGTGCCACCAGCAGGGACAGGGGATTGTACGAGCAGTACGTC.

With respect to this clonotype: The junction departs from the called germline gene at one end, perhaps through a read error. This chain connects TRBV2 to TRBJ2-1; 13 bases map to TRBD2. Germline CDR1 and CDR2: SNHLY and FYNNEI. The CDR3 covers 13 residues. The CDR3 DNA sequence: TGTGCCAGCAGTTTACTAGCGGGGGGGCTCCTGATCTTC. This encodes CASSLLAGGLLIF. Full variable domain (missing parts from reference TRBV2 and TRBJ2-1): EPEVTQTPSHQVTQMGQEVILRCVPISNHLYFYWYRQILGQKVEFLVSFYNNEISEKSEIFDDQFSVERPDGSNFTLKIRSTKLEDSAMYFCASSLLAGGLLIFGPGTRLTVL.

The sample holds a few counts of this clonotype. V is TRBV29-1 and J is TRBJ2-1, with D unresolved. CDR1 and CDR2 (germline): SQVTM, ANQGSEA. The germline V and J ends were trimmed by 4 bases and 3 bases, with 7 bases remaining between them. The CDR3 has 12 residues. As DNA, the CDR3 is TGCAGCGTTGCGGACGGCTACAATGAGCAGTTCTTC. Translating gives CSVADGYNEQFF.

A few counts support this clonotype. This sequence joins TRBV4-3 and TRBJ2-6; D call uncertain. The CDR3 has 17 residues. Trimming shortened V by 4 bases and J by 0 bases, and 13 bases separated the two germline ends. The germline V gene has CDR1 LGHNA and CDR2 YSLEER. The CDR3 DNA follows: TGCGCCAGCAGCCCGGCCCTAGTAGCCTCTGGGGCCAACGTCCTGACTTTC. Residues: CASSPALVASGANVLTF.

This rearrangement joins TRBV5-6 to TRBJ1-1, with TRBD1 as a possible D gene (6 bases). This CDR3 is built from 12 residues. Trimming pared 2 bases from V and 7 bases from J, leaving 9 bases between. CDR1 SGHDT and CDR2 YYEEEE come from the germline V gene. Here the CDR3 reads CASSFDRFEAFF. CDR3 nucleotides: TGTGCCAGCAGCTTCGACAGGTTTGAAGCTTTCTTT.

In this sample, this clonotype turned up many times. This chain links TRBV11-2 with TRBJ2-7; D gene unclear. Germline V gene sequence: CDR1 SGHAT, CDR2 FQNNGV. The CDR3 sequence is 14 residues long. V lost 5 bases and J 2 bases, leaving 13 bases between the germline ends. CDR3 region: CASSPLTQPYEQYV. CDR3 in DNA: TGTGCCAGCAGCCCTCTGACCCAACCCTACGAGCAGTACGTC.

This clonotype was picked up a small number of times. This chain connects TRBV28 to TRBJ2-1; weak D call: TRBD2 (6 bases). With 5 bases removed from V and 0 bases from J, the gap between germline ends came to 14 bases. From germline, CDR1 is MDHEN and CDR2 SYDVKM. The CDR3 length is 16 residues. Here the CDR3 reads CASSTTSFFSYNEQFF. The CDR3 DNA follows: TGTGCCAGCAGTACAACTAGCTTCTTCTCCTACAATGAGCAGTTCTTC.

This clonotype was counted only a few times. The V and J genes are TRBV10-3 and TRBJ2-5; 7 bases fit TRBD2. Germline V gene data show CDR1 as ENHRY and CDR2 as SYGVKD. This CDR3 is built from 13 residues. V lost 5 bases, J lost 2 bases, and 2 bases stayed unmatched. CDR3 loop: CAISRAGQETQYF. CDR3 nucleotide sequence: TGTGCCATCAGTAGAGCGGGGCAAGAGACCCAGTACTTC.